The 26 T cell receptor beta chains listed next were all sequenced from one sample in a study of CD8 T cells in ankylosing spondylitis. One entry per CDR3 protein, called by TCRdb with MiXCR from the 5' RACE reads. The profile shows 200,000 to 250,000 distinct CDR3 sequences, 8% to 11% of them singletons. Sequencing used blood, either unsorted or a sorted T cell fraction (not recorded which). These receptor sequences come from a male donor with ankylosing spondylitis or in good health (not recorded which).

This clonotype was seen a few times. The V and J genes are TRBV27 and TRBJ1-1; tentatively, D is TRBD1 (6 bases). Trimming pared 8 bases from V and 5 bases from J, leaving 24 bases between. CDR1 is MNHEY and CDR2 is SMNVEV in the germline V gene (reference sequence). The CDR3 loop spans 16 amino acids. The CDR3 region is CASPGINRDEGTEAFF. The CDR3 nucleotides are TGTGCCAGCCCGGGAATCAACAGGGATGAGGGGACTGAAGCTTTCTTT.

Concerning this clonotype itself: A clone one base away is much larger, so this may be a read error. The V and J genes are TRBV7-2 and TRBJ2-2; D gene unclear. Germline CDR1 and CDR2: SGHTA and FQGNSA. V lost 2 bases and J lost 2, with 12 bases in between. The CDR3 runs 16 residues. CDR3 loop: CASSLRPAPNTGELFF. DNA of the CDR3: TGTGCCAGCAGCTTAAGGCCAGCGCCCAACACCGGGGAGCTGTTTTTT. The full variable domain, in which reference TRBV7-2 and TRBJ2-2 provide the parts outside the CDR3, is GAGVSQSPSNKVTEKGKDVELRCDPISGHTALYWYRQSLGQGLEFLIYFQGNSAPDKSGLPSDRFSAERTGGSVSTLTIQRTQQEDSAVYLCASSLRPAPNTGELFFGEGSRLTVL.

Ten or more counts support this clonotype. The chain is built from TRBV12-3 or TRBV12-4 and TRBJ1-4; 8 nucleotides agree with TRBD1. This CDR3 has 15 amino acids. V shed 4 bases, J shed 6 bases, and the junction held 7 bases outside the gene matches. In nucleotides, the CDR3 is TGTGCCAGCAGTTCCCGGACAGGGAGAGATGAAAAACTGTTTTTT. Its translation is CASSSRTGRDEKLFF.

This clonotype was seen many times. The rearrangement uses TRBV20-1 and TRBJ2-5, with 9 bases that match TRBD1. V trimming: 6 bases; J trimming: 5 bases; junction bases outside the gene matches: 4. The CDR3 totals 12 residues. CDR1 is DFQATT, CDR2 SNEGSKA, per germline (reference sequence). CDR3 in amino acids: CSAGGQGETQYF. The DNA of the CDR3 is TGCAGTGCCGGAGGACAGGGGGAGACCCAGTACTTC.

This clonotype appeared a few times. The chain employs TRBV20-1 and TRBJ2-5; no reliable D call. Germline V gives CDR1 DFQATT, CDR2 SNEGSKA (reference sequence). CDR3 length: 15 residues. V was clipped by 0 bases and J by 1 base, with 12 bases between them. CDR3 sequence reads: CSARDLGEIQETQYF. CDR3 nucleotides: TGCAGTGCTAGAGATTTAGGAGAGATCCAAGAGACCCAGTACTTC.

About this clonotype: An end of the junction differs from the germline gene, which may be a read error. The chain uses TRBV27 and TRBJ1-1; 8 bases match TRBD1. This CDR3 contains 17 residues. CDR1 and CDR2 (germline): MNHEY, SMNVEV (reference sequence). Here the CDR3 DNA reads TGCACCAGCAACATACGGGACAGGCGTCTTCCGAACACTGAAGCTTTCTTT. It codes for CTSNIRDRRLPNTEAFF.

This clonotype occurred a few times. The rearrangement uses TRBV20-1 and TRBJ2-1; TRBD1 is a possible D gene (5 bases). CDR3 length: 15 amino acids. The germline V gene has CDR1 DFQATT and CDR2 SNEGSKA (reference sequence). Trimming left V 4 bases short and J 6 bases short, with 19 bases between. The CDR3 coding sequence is TGCAGTGCTACAGGGCTTAGGGCCTCACTCAATGAGCAGTTCTTC. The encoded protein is CSATGLRASLNEQFF.

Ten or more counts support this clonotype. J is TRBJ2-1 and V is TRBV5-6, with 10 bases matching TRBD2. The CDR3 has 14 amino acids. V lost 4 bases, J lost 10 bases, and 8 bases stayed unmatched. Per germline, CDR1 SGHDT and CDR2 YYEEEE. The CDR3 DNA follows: TGTGCCAGCAGCCGTACGGGACTAGCGAGAGAGCAGTTCTTC. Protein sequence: CASSRTGLAREQFF.

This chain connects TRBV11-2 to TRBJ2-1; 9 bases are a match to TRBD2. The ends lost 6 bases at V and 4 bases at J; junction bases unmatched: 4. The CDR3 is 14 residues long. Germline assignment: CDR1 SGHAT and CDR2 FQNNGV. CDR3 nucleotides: TGTGCCAGCAGTCCCGCGGGGGGGTACAATGAGCAGTTCTTC. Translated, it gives CASSPAGGYNEQFF.

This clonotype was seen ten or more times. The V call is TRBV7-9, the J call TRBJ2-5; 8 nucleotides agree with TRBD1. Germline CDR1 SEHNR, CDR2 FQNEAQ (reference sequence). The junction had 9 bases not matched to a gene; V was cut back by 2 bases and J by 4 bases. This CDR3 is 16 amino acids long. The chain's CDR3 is CASSLRPGQGAETQYF. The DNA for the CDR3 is TGTGCCAGCAGCTTAAGACCAGGACAGGGAGCAGAGACCCAGTACTTC.

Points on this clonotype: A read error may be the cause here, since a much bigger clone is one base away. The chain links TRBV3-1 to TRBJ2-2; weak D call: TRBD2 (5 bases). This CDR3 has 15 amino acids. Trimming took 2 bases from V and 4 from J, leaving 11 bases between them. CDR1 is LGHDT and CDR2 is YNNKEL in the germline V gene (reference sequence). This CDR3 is CASSQNAAGTGELFF. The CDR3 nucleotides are TGTGCCAGCAGCCAAAATGCGGCGGGCACCGGGGAGCTGTTTTTT. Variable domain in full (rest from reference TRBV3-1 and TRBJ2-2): DTAVSQTPKYLVTQMGNDKSIKCEQNLGHDTMYWYKQDSKKFLKIMFSYNNKELIINETVPNRFSPKSPDKAHLNLHINSLELGDSAVYFCASSQNAAGTGELFFGEGSRLTVL.

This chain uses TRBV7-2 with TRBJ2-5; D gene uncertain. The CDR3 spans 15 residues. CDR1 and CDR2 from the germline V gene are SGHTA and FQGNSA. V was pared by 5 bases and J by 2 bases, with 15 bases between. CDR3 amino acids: CASSPLGAPQETQYF. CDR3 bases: TGTGCCAGCAGCCCCCTAGGAGCCCCTCAAGAGACCCAGTACTTC.

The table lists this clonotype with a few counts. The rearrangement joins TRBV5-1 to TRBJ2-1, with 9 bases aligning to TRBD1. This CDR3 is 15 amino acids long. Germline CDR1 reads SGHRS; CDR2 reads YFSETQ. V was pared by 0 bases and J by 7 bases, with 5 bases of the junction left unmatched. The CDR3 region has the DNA TGCGCCAGCAGCTTGGGGGACAGGGTAACTAATGAGCAGTTCTTC. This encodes CASSLGDRVTNEQFF.

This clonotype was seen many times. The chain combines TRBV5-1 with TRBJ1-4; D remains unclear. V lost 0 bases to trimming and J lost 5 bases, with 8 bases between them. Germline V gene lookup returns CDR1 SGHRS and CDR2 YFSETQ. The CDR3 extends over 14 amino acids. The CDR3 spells CASSLEGRNEKLFF. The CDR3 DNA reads TGCGCCAGCAGCTTGGAGGGTCGGAATGAAAAACTGTTTTTT.

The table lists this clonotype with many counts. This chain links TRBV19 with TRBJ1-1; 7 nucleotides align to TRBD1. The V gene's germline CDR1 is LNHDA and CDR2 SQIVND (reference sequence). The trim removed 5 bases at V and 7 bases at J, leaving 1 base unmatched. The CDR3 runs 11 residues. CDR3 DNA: TGTGCCAGTAGTCGACAGGGTGAAGCTTTCTTT. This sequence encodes CASSRQGEAFF.

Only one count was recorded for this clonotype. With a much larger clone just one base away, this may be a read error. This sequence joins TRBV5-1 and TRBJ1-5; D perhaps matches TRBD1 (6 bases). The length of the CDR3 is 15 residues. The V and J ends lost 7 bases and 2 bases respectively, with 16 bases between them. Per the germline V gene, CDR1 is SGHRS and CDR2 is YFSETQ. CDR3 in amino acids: CASPPGPGGNQPQHF. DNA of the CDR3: TGCGCCAGCCCCCCCGGGCCAGGGGGCAATCAGCCCCAGCATTTT.

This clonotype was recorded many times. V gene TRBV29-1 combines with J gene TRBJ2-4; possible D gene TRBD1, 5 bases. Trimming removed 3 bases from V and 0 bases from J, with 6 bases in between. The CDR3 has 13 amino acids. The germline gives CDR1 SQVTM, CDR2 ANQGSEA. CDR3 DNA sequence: TGCAGCGTTGAGGGGCTAGCCAAAAACATTCAGTACTTC. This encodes CSVEGLAKNIQYF.

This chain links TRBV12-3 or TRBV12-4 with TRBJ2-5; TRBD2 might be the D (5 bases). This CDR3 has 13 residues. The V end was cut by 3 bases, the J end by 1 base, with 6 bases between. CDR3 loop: CASSFEGQETQYF. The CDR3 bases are TGTGCCAGCAGTTTCGAGGGCCAAGAGACCCAGTACTTC.

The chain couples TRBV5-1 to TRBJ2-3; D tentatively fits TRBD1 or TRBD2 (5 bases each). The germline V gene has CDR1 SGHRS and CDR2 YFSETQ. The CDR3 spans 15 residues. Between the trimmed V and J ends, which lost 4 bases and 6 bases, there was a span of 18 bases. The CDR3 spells CASSLTGPARDTQYF. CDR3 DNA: TGCGCCAGCAGCCTTACGGGGCCCGCTCGGGATACGCAGTATTTT. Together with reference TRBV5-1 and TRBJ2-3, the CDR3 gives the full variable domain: KAGVTQTPRYLIKTRGQQVTLSCSPISGHRSVSWYQQTPGQGLQFLFEYFSETQRNKGNFPGRFSGRQFSNSRSEMNVSTLELGDSALYLCASSLTGPARDTQYFGPGTRLTVL.

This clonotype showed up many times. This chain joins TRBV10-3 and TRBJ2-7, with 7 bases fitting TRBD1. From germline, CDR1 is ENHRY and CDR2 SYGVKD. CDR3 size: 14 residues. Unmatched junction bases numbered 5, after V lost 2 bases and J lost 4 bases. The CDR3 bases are TGTGCCATCAGTGAGGGGACAGCCCAATACGAGCAGTACTTC. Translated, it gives CAISEGTAQYEQYF.

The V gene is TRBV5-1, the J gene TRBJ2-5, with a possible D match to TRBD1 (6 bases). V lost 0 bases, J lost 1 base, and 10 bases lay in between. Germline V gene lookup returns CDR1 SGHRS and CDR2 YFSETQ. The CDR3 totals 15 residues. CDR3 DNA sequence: TGCGCCAGCAGCTTGGAGGCAGGGGCCCAAGAGACCCAGTACTTC. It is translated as CASSLEAGAQETQYF.

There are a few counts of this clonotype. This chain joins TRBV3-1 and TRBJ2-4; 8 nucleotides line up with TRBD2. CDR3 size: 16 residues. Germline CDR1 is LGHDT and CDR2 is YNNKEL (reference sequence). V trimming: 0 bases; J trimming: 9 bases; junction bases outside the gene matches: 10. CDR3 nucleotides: TGTGCCAGCAGCCAAGATATCGGGACTAGTGGGTTCATTCAGTACTTC. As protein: CASSQDIGTSGFIQYF.

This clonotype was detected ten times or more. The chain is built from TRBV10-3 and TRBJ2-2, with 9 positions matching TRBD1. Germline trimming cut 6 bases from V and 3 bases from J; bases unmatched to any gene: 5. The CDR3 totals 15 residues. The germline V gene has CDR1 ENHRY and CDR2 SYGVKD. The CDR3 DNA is TGTGCCATCAGCCAAAGGACAGGGGACACCGGGGAGCTGTTTTTT. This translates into CAISQRTGDTGELFF.

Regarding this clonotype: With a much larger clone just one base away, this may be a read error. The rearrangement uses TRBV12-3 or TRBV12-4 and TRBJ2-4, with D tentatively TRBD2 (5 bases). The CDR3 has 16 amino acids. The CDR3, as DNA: TGTGCCAGCAGTCCTCCATCGCACCTAGCCAGAAACATTCAGTACTTC. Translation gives CASSPPSHLARNIQYF.

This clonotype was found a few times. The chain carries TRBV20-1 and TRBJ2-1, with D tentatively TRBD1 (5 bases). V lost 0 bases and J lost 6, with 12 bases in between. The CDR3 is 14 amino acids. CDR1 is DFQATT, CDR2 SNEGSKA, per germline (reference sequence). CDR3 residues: CSARDIMQGNEQFF. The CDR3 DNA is TGCAGTGCTAGAGATATCATGCAGGGCAATGAGCAGTTCTTC.

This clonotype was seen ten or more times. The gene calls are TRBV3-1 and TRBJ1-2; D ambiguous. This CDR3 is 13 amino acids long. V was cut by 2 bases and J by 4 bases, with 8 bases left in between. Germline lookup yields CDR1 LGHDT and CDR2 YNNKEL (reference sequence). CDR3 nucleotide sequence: TGTGCCAGCAGCCAACCCCTAGGCTATGGCTACACCTTC. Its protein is CASSQPLGYGYTF.